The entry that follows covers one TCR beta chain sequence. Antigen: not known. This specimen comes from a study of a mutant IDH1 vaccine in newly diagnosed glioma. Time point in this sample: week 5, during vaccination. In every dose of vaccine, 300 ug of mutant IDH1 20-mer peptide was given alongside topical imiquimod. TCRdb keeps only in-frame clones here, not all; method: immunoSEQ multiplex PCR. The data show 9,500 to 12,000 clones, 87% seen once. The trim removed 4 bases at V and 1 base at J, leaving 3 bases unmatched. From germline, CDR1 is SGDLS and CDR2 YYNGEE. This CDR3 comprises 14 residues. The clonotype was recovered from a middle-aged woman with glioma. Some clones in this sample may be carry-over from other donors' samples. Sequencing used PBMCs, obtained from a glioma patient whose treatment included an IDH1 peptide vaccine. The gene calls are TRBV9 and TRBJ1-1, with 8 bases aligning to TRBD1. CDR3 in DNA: TGTGCCAGCAGCCCCGGACAGGGGAACACTGAAGCTTTCTTT. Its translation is CASSPGQGNTEAFF.